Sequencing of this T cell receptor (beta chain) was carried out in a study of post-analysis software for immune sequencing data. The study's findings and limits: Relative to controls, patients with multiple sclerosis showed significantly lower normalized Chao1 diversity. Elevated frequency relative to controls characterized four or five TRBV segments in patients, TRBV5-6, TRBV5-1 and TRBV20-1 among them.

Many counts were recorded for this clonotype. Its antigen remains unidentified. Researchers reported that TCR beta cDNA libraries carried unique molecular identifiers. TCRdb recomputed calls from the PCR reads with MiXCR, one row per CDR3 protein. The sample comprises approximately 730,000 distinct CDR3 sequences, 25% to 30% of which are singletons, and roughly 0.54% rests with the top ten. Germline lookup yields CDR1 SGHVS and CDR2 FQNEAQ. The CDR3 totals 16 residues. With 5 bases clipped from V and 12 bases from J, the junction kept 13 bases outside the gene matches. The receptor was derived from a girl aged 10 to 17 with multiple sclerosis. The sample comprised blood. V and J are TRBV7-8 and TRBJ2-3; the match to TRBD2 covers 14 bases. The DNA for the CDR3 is TGTGCCAGCAGCCTAGGGACTAGCGGGAGCCCGACCCCCCAGTATTTT. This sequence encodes CASSLGTSGSPTPQYF.